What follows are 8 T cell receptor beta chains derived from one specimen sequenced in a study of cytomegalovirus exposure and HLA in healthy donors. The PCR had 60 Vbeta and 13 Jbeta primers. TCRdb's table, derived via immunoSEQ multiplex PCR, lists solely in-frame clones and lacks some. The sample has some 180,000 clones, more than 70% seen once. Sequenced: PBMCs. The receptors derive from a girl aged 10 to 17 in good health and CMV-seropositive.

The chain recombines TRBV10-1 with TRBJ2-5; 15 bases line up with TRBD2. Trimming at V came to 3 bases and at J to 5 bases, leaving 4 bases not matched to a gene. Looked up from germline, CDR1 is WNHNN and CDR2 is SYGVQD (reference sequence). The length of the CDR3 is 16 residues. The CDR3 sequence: CASSEGLAGGHETQYF. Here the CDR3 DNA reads TGCGCCAGCAGTGAAGGACTAGCGGGAGGGCACGAGACCCAGTACTTC.

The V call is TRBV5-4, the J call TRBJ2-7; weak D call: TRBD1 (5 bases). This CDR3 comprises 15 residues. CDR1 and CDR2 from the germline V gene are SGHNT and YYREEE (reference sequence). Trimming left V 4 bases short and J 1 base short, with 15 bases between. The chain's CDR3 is CASSRLSRTSYEQYF. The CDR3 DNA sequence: TGTGCCAGCAGCCGTCTATCTCGGACATCCTACGAGCAGTACTTC.

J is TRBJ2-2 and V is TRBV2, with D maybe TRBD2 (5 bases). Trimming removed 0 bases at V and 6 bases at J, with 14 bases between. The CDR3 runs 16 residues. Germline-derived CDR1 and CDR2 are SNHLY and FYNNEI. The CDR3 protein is CASSEAQRGLAGELFF. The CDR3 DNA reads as TGTGCCAGCAGTGAAGCGCAGAGAGGGTTGGCCGGGGAGCTGTTTTTT.

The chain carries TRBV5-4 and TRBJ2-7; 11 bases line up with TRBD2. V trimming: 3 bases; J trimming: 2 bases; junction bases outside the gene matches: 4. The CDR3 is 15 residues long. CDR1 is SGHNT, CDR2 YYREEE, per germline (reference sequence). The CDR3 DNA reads TGTGCCAGCAGCTGGACTAGCGGGCCAACCTACGAGCAGTACTTC. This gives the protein CASSWTSGPTYEQYF.

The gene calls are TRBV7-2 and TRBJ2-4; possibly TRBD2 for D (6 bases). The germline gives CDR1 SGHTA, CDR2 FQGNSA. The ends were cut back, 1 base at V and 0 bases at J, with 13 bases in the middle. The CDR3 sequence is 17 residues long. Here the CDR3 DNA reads TGTGCCAGCAGCTTAGTCGGTAGCGGACTAGCCAAAAACATTCAGTACTTC. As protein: CASSLVGSGLAKNIQYF.

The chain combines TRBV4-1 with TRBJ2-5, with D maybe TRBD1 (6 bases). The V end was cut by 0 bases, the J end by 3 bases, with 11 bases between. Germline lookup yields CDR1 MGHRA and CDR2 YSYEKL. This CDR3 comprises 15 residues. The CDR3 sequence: CASSQDMGAKETQYF. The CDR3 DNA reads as TGCGCCAGCAGCCAAGATATGGGGGCTAAAGAGACCCAGTACTTC.

CDR3 loop: CSVGGQIRTDTQYF. The CDR3 region has the DNA TGCAGCGTTGGGGGACAGATCCGGACAGATACGCAGTATTTT. The rearrangement joins TRBV29-1 to TRBJ2-3; 7 bases fit TRBD1. The germline V gene encodes CDR1 SQVTM and CDR2 ANQGSEA. The J segment lost 3 bases and the V segment lost 4 bases, leaving 7 bases of the junction unmatched. The CDR3 has 14 residues.

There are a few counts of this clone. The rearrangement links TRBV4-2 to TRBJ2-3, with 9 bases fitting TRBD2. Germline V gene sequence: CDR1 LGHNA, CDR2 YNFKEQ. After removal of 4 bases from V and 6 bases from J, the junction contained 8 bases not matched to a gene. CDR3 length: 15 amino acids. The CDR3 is CASSPSAGGADTQYF. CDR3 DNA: TGTGCCAGCAGCCCCTCTGCGGGAGGGGCGGATACGCAGTATTTT.